This is a list of T cell receptor beta chains from one sample in a study of control samples from healthy donors and cancer patients. Clones were read by immunoSEQ multiplex PCR, and TCRdb kept only the in-frame ones, dropping some. This sample has around 80,000 clones, with about 88% found just once. The sequencing sample was made of blood. Source of these receptors: a woman between 45 and 65 years old in good health. CDR3s include the opening cysteine and the closing phenylalanine or tryptophan. A D gene is named only where the DNA matches it firmly. Size values are once, few and many counts, or a class for expanded clones, and some rows have none.

J,V,D,size,DNA,CDR3
TRBJ1-5,TRBV12-1,-,-,TGTGCCAGCAGACGAAATCAGCCCCAGCATTTT,CASRRNQPQHF
TRBJ1-2,TRBV5-6,-,-,TGTGCCAGCAGCTACCGTTCGGGGAGGACGACGCATGGCTACACCTTC,CASSYRSGRTTHGYTF
TRBJ2-3,TRBV10-1,-,-,TGCGCCAGCAGTGCCTCTCGAGGGGCAGATACGCAGTATTTT,CASSASRGADTQYF
TRBJ1-4,TRBV27,TRBD1,-,TGTGCCAGCAGTTACATCCAGGGGGCTGCCAATGAAAAACTGTTTTTT,CASSYIQGAANEKLFF
TRBJ1-5,TRBV12-3/TRBV12-4,-,once,TGTGCCAGCACCTTGACTGCCCATCAGCCCCAGCATTTT,CASTLTAHQPQHF
TRBJ2-3,TRBV7-9,-,-,TGTGCCAGCAGCTTGATGATGGCAGATACGCAGTATTTT,CASSLMMADTQYF
TRBJ2-2,TRBV2,TRBD2,-,TGTGCCAGCAGTGGGCTAAGCGGGGGGGGCAACGGGGAGCTGTTTTTT,CASSGLSGGGNGELFF
TRBJ1-2,TRBV11-2,-,-,TGTGCCAGCAGACGTCTCGACAGTAACTATGGCTACACCTTC,CASRRLDSNYGYTF
TRBJ2-2,TRBV2,TRBD2,-,TGTGCCAGCAGTGCCTTCCAAACTAGCGGGAACACCGGGGAGCTGTTTTTT,CASSAFQTSGNTGELFF
TRBJ2-3,TRBV28,TRBD2,-,TGTGCCAGCCCTCCCGGGGGGGGGCCCACAGATACGCAGTATTTT,CASPPGGGPTDTQYF
TRBJ2-5,TRBV7-8,-,-,TGTGCCAGCAGAAAAAGGGGGGTCCAAGAGACCCAGTACTTC,CASRKRGVQETQYF
TRBJ1-3,TRBV5-1,-,-,TGCGCCAGCAGCTTGGCCGGAGGGCCCTCTGGAAACACCATATATTTT,CASSLAGGPSGNTIYF
TRBJ1-2,TRBV7-2,-,-,TGTGCCAGCAGCTTAGCCAACAGGGATGGCTACACCTTC,CASSLANRDGYTF
TRBJ1-2,TRBV27,TRBD1,-,TGTGCCAGCACATACCCCAGGGACAGGGAAGGGGGGGGCTACACCTTC,CASTYPRDREGGGYTF
TRBJ2-4,TRBV3-1/TRBV3-2,TRBD2,-,TGTGCCAGCAGCCCCGGACTAGCGGGGGGGCTAGCCAAAAACATTCAGTACTTC,CASSPGLAGGLAKNIQYF
TRBJ1-2,TRBV9,-,once,TGTGCCAGCAGCGTGCAGGGATCTGGCTACACCTTC,CASSVQGSGYTF
TRBJ2-1,TRBV9,TRBD2,-,TGTGCCAGCAGCCGGGCGGGGGAGATGCGGATCTACAATGAGCAGTTCTTC,CASSRAGEMRIYNEQFF
TRBJ1-1,TRBV5-1,-,-,TGCGCCAGCAGCTTGGGGCTGGGACTTGAAGCTTTCTTT,CASSLGLGLEAFF
TRBJ1-1,TRBV7-8,TRBD1,-,TGTGCCAGCAGCAACCGTAGAAACAGGGGGTATGGAAGCACTGAAGCTTTCTTT,CASSNRRNRGYGSTEAFF
TRBJ2-1,TRBV5-1,TRBD1,few,TGCGCCAGCACCCACTTCAGGGACAGGGGTCGGGAGCAGTTCTTC,CASTHFRDRGREQFF
TRBJ2-3,TRBV4-2,TRBD2,-,TGTGCCAGCAGCCAAGATCCCCAAGCGGGGGAAGTCGCAGATACGCAGTATTTT,CASSQDPQAGEVADTQYF
TRBJ1-2,TRBV3-1/TRBV3-2,TRBD1,few,TGTGCCAGCAGCCATGCAACTGGGCTACAGGGGAGGGATGGCTACACCTTC,CASSHATGLQGRDGYTF
TRBJ2-2,TRBV15,-,-,TGTGCCACCAGCAGATTGTTCAGGGAATCCGGGGAGCTGTTTTTT,CATSRLFRESGELFF
TRBJ1-5,TRBV19,TRBD1,-,TGTGCCAGTAGTTCATCGACAGGGGCCCTTTATCAGCCCCAGCATTTT,CASSSSTGALYQPQHF
TRBJ1-4,TRBV4-1,-,-,TGCGCCAGCAGCCGAGGACCGAACGAGGCAACTAATGAAAAACTGTTTTTT,CASSRGPNEATNEKLFF
TRBJ1-5,TRBV4-2,-,-,TGTGCCAGCAGCCAAGAACAGGAACAGCCCCAGCATTTT,CASSQEQEQPQHF
TRBJ1-3,TRBV19,-,once,TGTGCCAGTAGTTACAGAGGCTCTGGAAACACCATATATTTT,CASSYRGSGNTIYF
TRBJ1-5,TRBV24-1,-,-,TGTGCCACCAGTGAGGTCAGGACCCCCTTTGATCAGCCCCAGCATTTT,CATSEVRTPFDQPQHF
TRBJ2-3,TRBV5-1,TRBD2,-,TGCGCCAGCAGCTTGACTAGCGGGGTGAGCACAGATACGCAGTATTTT,CASSLTSGVSTDTQYF